A selection of T cell receptor beta chains follows, all from one sample in a study of early T cells in non-severe SARS-CoV-2 infection. MiXCR, run by TCRdb on the 5' RACE reads, gives a single entry per CDR3 protein. This sample has about 46,000 distinct CDR3 sequences; approximately 5.1% occur once, and the top ten carry 5.4%. The sample in question was whole blood, obtained at baseline. These receptors originate from an adult who was a healthcare worker with PCR-confirmed SARS-CoV-2 infection or an uninfected control (not recorded which). The CDR3 runs from the conserved cysteine through the conserved F or W. D genes are given only for firm matches. Size values are once, few and many counts, or a class for expanded clones, and some rows have none.

j_call clone_size v_call d_call cdr3_aa cdr3_nt
TRBJ2-1 many TRBV6-1 TRBD2 CASSAHSGSNNEQFF TGTGCCAGCAGCGCCCATAGCGGGTCAAACAATGAGCAGTTCTTC
TRBJ2-1 many TRBV20-1 TRBD2 CSASGTSGRDNEQFF TGCAGTGCTTCCGGGACTAGCGGGCGAGACAATGAGCAGTTCTTC
TRBJ1-3 many TRBV27 - CASSFLPLYSGNTIYF TGTGCCAGCAGTTTTCTCCCGCTTTACTCTGGAAACACCATATATTTT
TRBJ2-5 many TRBV12-3/TRBV12-4 - CASTLDGNQETQYF TGTGCCAGCACCCTGGACGGTAACCAAGAGACCCAGTACTTC
TRBJ2-3 many TRBV10-1 - CASSERTRLSTDTQYF TGCGCCAGCAGCGAGAGGACCCGACTAAGCACAGATACGCAGTATTTT
TRBJ2-5 many TRBV19 - CASSIDRGRETQYF TGTGCCAGTAGTATAGATCGGGGGAGAGAGACCCAGTACTTC
TRBJ2-7 few TRBV19 - CASSIDPDYEQYF TGTGCCAGTAGTATAGATCCGGACTACGAGCAGTACTTC
TRBJ2-3 many TRBV6-5 TRBD2 CASSLGTSGDTQYF TGTGCCAGCAGCCTTGGGACTAGCGGAGATACGCAGTATTTT
TRBJ2-7 few TRBV6-5 TRBD2 CASSYSTGGSIYEQYF TGTGCCAGCAGTTACTCGACCGGCGGGAGTATTTACGAGCAGTACTTC
TRBJ2-5 - TRBV5-1 TRBD2 CASSLVLAGNFQETQYF TGCGCCAGCAGCTTGGTGCTAGCGGGAAACTTCCAAGAGACCCAGTACTTC
TRBJ2-7 many TRBV20-1 - CSGEGRSEHEQYF TGCTCAGGGGAGGGGAGGAGCGAGCACGAGCAGTACTTC
TRBJ2-1 many TRBV10-3 TRBD1 CAIGQGGDEQFF TGTGCCATCGGACAGGGGGGAGATGAGCAGTTCTTC
TRBJ2-7 many TRBV27 TRBD2 CASSAGTSRLYEQYF TGTGCCAGCAGTGCCGGGACTAGCCGGCTCTACGAGCAGTACTTC
TRBJ1-5 - TRBV4-2 TRBD1 CASSQPGQGDQPQHF TGTGCCAGCAGCCAACCTGGACAGGGCGATCAGCCCCAGCATTTT
TRBJ2-1 many TRBV4-1 - CASSQDGLPGEQFF TGCGCCAGCAGCCAAGATGGGCTCCCTGGGGAGCAGTTCTTC
TRBJ2-1 many TRBV24-1 TRBD1 CATTRDRGLDEQFF TGTGCCACTACCCGGGACAGGGGGCTTGATGAGCAGTTCTTC
TRBJ2-2 medium-sized TRBV21-1 - CASSKLEVYTGELFF TGTGCCAGCAGCAAACTCGAGGTATACACCGGGGAGCTGTTTTTT
TRBJ2-3 many TRBV11-2 TRBD2 CASSSLGSSGNADTQYF TGTGCCAGCAGCTCCCTTGGGTCTAGCGGGAATGCAGATACGCAGTATTTT
TRBJ2-2 many TRBV12-3/TRBV12-4 TRBD2 CASSLGVAGTGELFF TGTGCCAGCAGTTTAGGGGTAGCGGGAACCGGGGAGCTGTTTTTT
TRBJ2-3 many TRBV27 TRBD2 CASSRGLAGYHTQYF TGTGCCAGCAGCCGCGGACTAGCGGGGTACCATACGCAGTATTTT
TRBJ1-6 many TRBV28 - CASSLSVIGSPLHF TGTGCCAGCAGTTTATCCGTTATAGGGTCACCCCTCCACTTT
TRBJ2-2 many TRBV28 - CASSLAAQPVVGTGELFF TGTGCCAGCAGTTTAGCGGCGCAGCCAGTAGTCGGGACCGGGGAGCTGTTTTTT
TRBJ1-2 many TRBV28 TRBD1 CASRISGDRGRDGYTF TGTGCCAGCAGGATTAGTGGGGACAGGGGAAGGGACGGCTACACCTTC
TRBJ2-7 many TRBV5-1 TRBD1 CASSTTGELYEQYF TGCGCCAGCAGCACAACAGGGGAGCTTTACGAGCAGTACTTC
TRBJ2-5 many TRBV4-1 TRBD2 CASSPTSGGQETQYF TGCGCCAGCAGCCCGACTAGCGGGGGCCAAGAGACCCAGTACTTC
TRBJ1-1 many TRBV12-3/TRBV12-4 TRBD1 CASSLSYRGTEAFF TGTGCCAGCAGTTTATCTTACAGGGGAACTGAAGCTTTCTTT
TRBJ2-7 few TRBV9 TRBD2 CASSVAAGGPIYEQYF TGTGCCAGCAGCGTAGCGGCGGGAGGGCCAATCTACGAGCAGTACTTC
TRBJ2-3 many TRBV7-3 - CASRLGDTDTQYF TGTGCCAGCAGACTCGGAGACACAGATACGCAGTATTTT
TRBJ2-1 many TRBV20-1 - CSARGITYNEQFF TGCAGTGCTAGAGGCATCACCTACAATGAGCAGTTCTTC
TRBJ2-7 few TRBV29-1 TRBD2 CSVENRLAGASYEQYF TGCAGCGTTGAGAACCGACTAGCGGGAGCATCCTACGAGCAGTACTTC
TRBJ2-6 many TRBV6-5 - CASSYSYHWGSGLSGANVLTF TGTGCCAGCAGTTACTCTTACCATTGGGGATCAGGGCTCTCTGGGGCCAACGTCCTGACTTTC
TRBJ2-3 few TRBV15 - CATSRSGKDTQYF TGTGCCACCAGCAGATCGGGAAAAGATACGCAGTATTTT
TRBJ2-2 many TRBV20-1 - CSVLDAANTGELFF TGCAGTGTTTTGGACGCCGCGAACACCGGGGAGCTGTTTTTT
TRBJ2-7 many TRBV6-5 - CASSPLAGSYEQYF TGTGCCAGCAGCCCCCTGGCAGGGTCCTACGAGCAGTACTTC
TRBJ1-1 many TRBV18 - CASSPRVNTEAFF TGTGCCAGCTCACCACGGGTAAACACTGAAGCTTTCTTT
TRBJ2-2 - TRBV3-1 TRBD2 CASSQVGGPNTGELFF TGTGCCAGCAGCCAGGTGGGAGGGCCGAACACCGGGGAGCTGTTTTTT
TRBJ1-1 many TRBV28 - CASSRSLATEAFF TGTGCCAGCAGTCGAAGCCTCGCCACTGAAGCTTTCTTT
TRBJ2-2 many TRBV7-6 TRBD1 CASSLARTGGDTGELFF TGTGCCAGCAGCTTAGCGCGTACAGGGGGAGACACCGGGGAGCTGTTTTTT
TRBJ2-7 many TRBV7-2 - CASSLAAYEQYF TGTGCCAGCAGCTTGGCAGCGTACGAGCAGTACTTC
TRBJ1-2 many TRBV3-1 TRBD1 CASSQGGQGDYGYTF TGTGCCAGCAGCCAAGGTGGACAGGGGGACTATGGCTACACCTTC
TRBJ2-1 many TRBV7-2 - CASSPHNEQFF TGTGCCAGCAGCCCCCACAATGAGCAGTTCTTC
TRBJ1-2 few TRBV6-5 TRBD1 CASRKDRDRGTRGYTF TGTGCCAGCAGAAAGGACCGGGACAGGGGGACCCGTGGCTACACCTTC
TRBJ1-2 - TRBV7-8 - CASSPGAGRFYGYTF TGTGCCAGCAGCCCAGGGGCAGGGAGGTTCTATGGCTACACCTTC
TRBJ2-2 many TRBV5-4 - CASSSLGTTGELFF TGTGCCAGCAGTTCTCTGGGCACCACCGGGGAGCTGTTTTTT
TRBJ2-5 many TRBV6-5 - CASSYSTGGSETQYF TGTGCCAGCAGTTACTCGACTGGGGGCTCAGAGACCCAGTACTTC
TRBJ1-2 many TRBV12-3/TRBV12-4 - CASDGQYGYTF TGTGCCAGCGACGGACAGTATGGCTACACCTTC
TRBJ2-7 many TRBV20-1 TRBD2 CSAAKLANSYEQYF TGCAGTGCAGCGAAACTAGCGAACTCCTACGAGCAGTACTTC